This entry lists 8 T cell receptor beta chains sequenced from one sample in a study of sequential checkpoint blockade in melanoma. Treatment in this sample: randomized to nivolumab then ipilimumab (arm A) or the reverse (arm B). Method: immunoSEQ multiplex PCR; TCRdb's copy keeps in-frame clones and lacks some. The sample has some 8,000 clones, 25% to 35% seen once. The sequencing here drew on tumor tissue (inferred from file names), taken from a patient given nivolumab and ipilimumab in sequence. These receptors all come from a human donor with melanoma.

The sample holds many counts of this clone. The chain uses TRBV11-3 and TRBJ2-2; TRBD2 matches at 8 bases. The CDR3 runs to 14 residues. V lost 5 bases, J lost 4 bases, and 3 bases stayed unmatched. Germline V gives CDR1 SGHNT, CDR2 YENEEA. CDR3 loop: CASSQAGATGELFF. The DNA for the CDR3 is TGTGCCAGCAGCCAAGCGGGAGCCACCGGGGAGCTGTTTTTT.

By share, this clone ranks as medium-sized. The rearrangement links TRBV11-3 to TRBJ1-1; D not certain. The CDR3 runs to 14 residues. Germline loops: CDR1 SGHNT, CDR2 YENEEA. Trimming removed 4 bases at V and 0 bases at J, with 9 bases between. The CDR3: CASSYGPMNTEAFF. CDR3 sequence (DNA): TGTGCCAGCAGCTATGGACCCATGAACACTGAAGCTTTCTTT.

The CDR3 reads CASSPADRGSRQYF. DNA for the CDR3: TGTGCCAGCTCACCTGCAGACAGGGGGAGTAGGCAGTACTTC. The chain has TRBV18 and TRBJ2-7, with 9 bases matching TRBD1. Germline V gives CDR1 KGHSH, CDR2 LQKENI. The CDR3 has 14 residues. V lost 3 bases, J lost 9 bases, and 9 bases stayed unmatched.

The chain combines TRBV29-1 with TRBJ2-2; 11 bases agree with TRBD2. Trimming took 6 bases from V and 5 from J; bases not matched to a gene: 8. The V gene's germline CDR1 is SQVTM and CDR2 ANQGSEA. The CDR3 length is 15 residues. The CDR3 DNA follows: TGCAGCGTCCGGGATAGCGGGAGGGGTACCGGGGAGCTGTTTTTT. Its translation: CSVRDSGRGTGELFF.

The CDR3 loop is CAWSPNVNEKLFF. The CDR3 nucleotides read TGTGCCTGGAGCCCCAACGTCAATGAAAAACTGTTTTTT. This chain uses TRBV30 with TRBJ1-4; D gene uncertain. The CDR3 contains 13 residues. The V gene's germline CDR1 is GTSNPN and CDR2 SVGIG (reference sequence). Trimming shortened V by 3 bases and J by 5 bases, and 10 bases separated the two germline ends.

CDR3 sequence reads: CASSARVGGTNTIYF. In DNA, the CDR3 is TGTGCCAGCAGTGCCAGGGTTGGGGGGACAAACACCATATATTTT. The chain recombines TRBV6-8 with TRBJ1-3; D might be TRBD1 (5 bases). CDR3 length: 15 amino acids. V was clipped by 5 bases and J by 6 bases, with 17 bases between them. In germline, CDR1 is MNHGY, CDR2 SAAAGT.

The J gene is TRBJ1-2, the V gene TRBV18; D ambiguous. In germline, CDR1 is KGHSH, CDR2 LQKENI. The germline V and J ends were trimmed by 3 bases and 4 bases, with 15 bases remaining between them. This CDR3 is 15 amino acids long. CDR3: CASSPRKDSVYGYTF. Written as DNA, the CDR3 is TGTGCCAGCTCACCGCGAAAGGACTCTGTCTATGGCTACACCTTC.

This chain joins TRBV29-1 and TRBJ2-7, with 7 bases fitting TRBD2. The CDR3 consists of 13 residues. The J segment lost 4 bases and the V segment lost 4 bases, leaving 7 bases of the junction unmatched. Looked up from germline, CDR1 is SQVTM and CDR2 is ANQGSEA. The CDR3, as DNA: TGCAGCGTTGGTGGCGGGAGTGTATACGAGCAGTACTTC. Its translation is CSVGGGSVYEQYF.